Following are 19 T cell receptor beta chains from one sample sequenced in a study of blood T cell repertoires in COVID-19 (dated by TCRdb to between 2020 and 2021). Libraries came from the immunoSEQ multiplex PCR assay. Entries here come from immuneACCESS through TCRdb and include only in-frame sequences with V and J called. Some clones fail to appear in such tables; in the studies checked, an unresolved V gene covers under half of the shortfall, and the cause of the remainder is unknown. This sample comprises 150,000 to 190,000 clones, about 85% of them detected only once. Together, the top ten hold roughly 8.3% of the sample. What was sequenced was peripheral blood. These receptors were collected from a woman in her fifties or sixties with COVID-19, enrolled during active disease.

Comment on this clone: One junction end does not reproduce the germline sequence, and a read error may be involved. The V and J genes are TRBV7-7 and TRBJ2-1; tentative D call: TRBD2 (6 bases). Germline CDR1 is SSHAT and CDR2 is FNYEAQ (reference sequence). This CDR3 has 16 amino acids. As DNA, the CDR3 is TGTGCTAGCAGCTTAGTGACGGGAGTGGGCTACAATGAGCAGTTCTTC. Translation gives CASSLVTGVGYNEQFF.

This chain connects TRBV15 to TRBJ2-2, with TRBD1 matching 10 bases. The CDR3 consists of 17 residues. Germline lookup yields CDR1 LNHNV and CDR2 YYDKDF (reference sequence). V shed 2 bases and J 6 bases; nucleotides not matched to a gene: 9. The CDR3 here is CATSRHRDRGDSGELFF. The CDR3 coding sequence is TGTGCCACCAGCAGACACCGGGACAGGGGCGATTCCGGGGAGCTGTTTTTT.

This clone occurred once. The chain has TRBV18 and TRBJ1-1, with D tentatively TRBD1 (5 bases). Germline CDR1 KGHSH, CDR2 LQKENI. Trimming stripped 2 bases from V and 5 bases from J, with 12 bases between. The CDR3 sequence is 14 residues long. CDR3 region: CASSPDQGGTEAFF. The DNA of the CDR3 is TGTGCCAGCTCACCAGATCAGGGAGGGACTGAAGCTTTCTTT.

The rearrangement links TRBV6-6 to TRBJ2-7; 8 bases are a match to TRBD1. The trim removed 4 bases at V and 4 bases at J, leaving 3 bases unmatched. This CDR3 has 13 residues. Germline V gene lookup returns CDR1 MNHNY and CDR2 SVGAGI (reference sequence). The CDR3 here is CASSLTGDYEQYV. CDR3 in DNA: TGTGCCAGCAGTTTGACAGGGGATTACGAGCAGTACGTC.

This clone turned up a few times. The chain uses TRBV11-3 and TRBJ1-2; D is undetermined. Germline V gene lookup returns CDR1 SGHNT and CDR2 YENEEA. CDR3 length equals 16 residues. Trimming took off 0 bases at V and 1 base at J, with 12 bases between the two ends. As DNA, the CDR3 is TGTGCCAGCAGCTTAGATCGAGCCGGGGTTAACTATGGCTACACCTTC. This encodes CASSLDRAGVNYGYTF.

CDR3 bases: TGCGCCAGCAGCCAAGCTATGCCCCGGGGAGGTTTGGATACGCAGTATTTT. Translated: CASSQAMPRGGLDTQYF. The chain uses TRBV4-1 and TRBJ2-3; D may be TRBD2 (6 bases). V was pared by 1 base and J by 6 bases, with 20 bases between. The germline V gene encodes CDR1 MGHRA and CDR2 YSYEKL. There are 17 residues in the CDR3.

CDR3 region: CASSVGRGDTQYF. In DNA, the CDR3 is TGTGCCAGCAGCGTAGGCAGGGGTGATACGCAGTATTTT. V gene TRBV7-2 combines with J gene TRBJ2-3; maybe TRBD1 (6 bases). The germline gives CDR1 SGHTA, CDR2 FQGNSA. V lost 5 bases and J 6 bases, leaving 12 bases between the germline ends. The CDR3 runs 13 residues.

This sequence joins TRBV7-6 and TRBJ2-5, with D possibly being TRBD2 (7 bases). CDR3 length: 17 amino acids. CDR1 and CDR2 from the germline V gene are SGHVS and FNYEAQ. The V and J ends lost 1 base and 2 bases respectively, with 17 bases between them. This chain's CDR3 is CASSLEATGRGQETQYF. Written as DNA, the CDR3 is TGTGCCAGCAGCTTAGAGGCTACAGGGAGGGGGCAAGAGACCCAGTACTTC.

The chain is built from TRBV9 and TRBJ2-5; 7 bases align to TRBD2. V was pared by 0 bases and J by 4 bases, with 3 bases of the junction left unmatched. Germline loops: CDR1 SGDLS, CDR2 YYNGEE. The CDR3 sequence is 14 residues long. The CDR3 sequence is CASSVDGGGETQYF. The CDR3 nucleotides read TGTGCCAGCAGCGTAGATGGGGGGGGAGAGACCCAGTACTTC.

The chain couples TRBV27 to TRBJ2-5; 14 bases align to TRBD2. The CDR3 has 17 residues. V lost 5 bases to trimming and J lost 4 bases; unmatched junction nucleotides: 9. Germline CDR1 is MNHEY and CDR2 is SMNVEV (reference sequence). The CDR3 region has the DNA TGTGCCAGCAGTCCCATGGGACTAGCGGGAGTTGGAGAGACCCAGTACTTC. This encodes CASSPMGLAGVGETQYF.

The chain couples TRBV5-6 to TRBJ1-3; D gene ambiguous. The CDR3 is made up of 12 amino acids. Germline V lookup: CDR1 SGHDT, CDR2 YYEEEE. Trimming stripped 0 bases from V and 6 bases from J, with 4 bases between. CDR3 nucleotides: TGTGCCAGCAGCTTGGCCAAAAACACCATATATTTT. This codes for CASSLAKNTIYF.

This clone was seen just once. The chain joins TRBV7-2 to TRBJ2-2; 9 bases are shared with TRBD1. V dropped 6 bases and J dropped 4; count of bases not matched to a gene: 6. Germline-derived CDR1 and CDR2 are SGHTA and FQGNSA. This CDR3 spans 15 amino acids. The CDR3 reads CASSSGTGTTGELFF. CDR3 DNA: TGTGCCAGCAGTTCCGGGACAGGGACCACCGGGGAGCTGTTTTTT.

This chain's CDR3 is CASSLALAGAQEQFF. CDR3 DNA: TGCGCCAGCAGCTTGGCGCTAGCGGGAGCCCAAGAGCAGTTCTTC. This rearrangement joins TRBV5-1 to TRBJ2-1; TRBD2 matches 10 bases. CDR1 and CDR2 (germline): SGHRS, YFSETQ. The CDR3 has 15 amino acids. Trimming took 0 bases from V and 10 from J; bases not matched to a gene: 7.

This clone is a singleton in its sample. The V and J genes are TRBV7-9 and TRBJ1-5; D is possibly TRBD1 (6 bases). Germline V gene lookup returns CDR1 SEHNR and CDR2 FQNEAQ (reference sequence). The CDR3 is 18 amino acids. V was clipped by 4 bases and J by 2 bases, with 21 bases between them. CDR3 nucleotide sequence: TGTGCCAGCAGCTACCATATGACAGGTCTGTCGGGCAATCAGCCCCAGCATTTT. As protein: CASSYHMTGLSGNQPQHF.

V is TRBV29-1 and J is TRBJ1-2; D remains unclear. The CDR3 is 14 residues long. Trimming cost V 4 bases and J 0 bases, with 12 bases left between them. The V gene's germline CDR1 is SQVTM and CDR2 ANQGSEA. CDR3 in amino acids: CSVVREDTNYGYTF. The CDR3 DNA is TGCAGCGTTGTGCGGGAAGATACTAACTATGGCTACACCTTC.

The V call is TRBV6-5, the J call TRBJ1-1, with a weak D call TRBD1 (6 bases). Germline assignment: CDR1 MNHEY and CDR2 SVGAGI. The V end was cut by 5 bases, the J end by 6 bases, with 13 bases between. The CDR3 contains 13 residues. The CDR3 reads CASSPRGGAEAFF. The CDR3 DNA follows: TGTGCCAGCAGTCCTAGAGGGGGGGCTGAAGCTTTCTTT.

This chain connects TRBV18 to TRBJ2-7, with 8 bases aligning to TRBD2. V lost 2 bases to trimming and J lost 5 bases; unmatched junction nucleotides: 5. The CDR3 has 14 amino acids. CDR1 and CDR2 from the germline V gene are KGHSH and LQKENI. The CDR3 spells CASSPVRGGHEQYV. The CDR3 DNA reads as TGTGCCAGCTCACCAGTACGGGGGGGCCACGAGCAGTACGTC.

The chain employs TRBV18 and TRBJ1-1; the D gene is possibly TRBD1 (6 bases). Trimming left V 0 bases short and J 7 bases short, with 18 bases between. The CDR3 loop spans 16 amino acids. The germline CDR1 and CDR2 sequences are KGHSH and LQKENI. This CDR3 reads CASSPPITAGESEAFF. Written as DNA, the CDR3 is TGTGCCAGCTCACCACCTATTACCGCAGGGGAGAGTGAAGCTTTCTTT.

DNA of the CDR3: TGTGCCAGCAGCACCCGACAGGGGAGGGACATTCAGTACTTC. It codes for CASSTRQGRDIQYF. The genes are TRBV11-2 and TRBJ2-4; maybe TRBD1 (8 bases). In germline, CDR1 is SGHAT, CDR2 FQNNGV. CDR3 length: 14 residues. V was trimmed by 5 bases and J by 8 bases, leaving 16 bases between them. Full variable domain (missing parts from reference TRBV11-2 and TRBJ2-4): EAGVAQSPRYKIIEKRQSVAFWCNPISGHATLYWYQQILGQGPKLLIQFQNNGVVDDSQLPKDRFSAERLKGVDSTLKIQPAKLEDSAVYLCASSTRQGRDIQYFGAGTRLSVL.